This is a list of T cell receptor beta chains from one sample in a study of blood T cells in healthy people across ages. Each CDR3 protein gets one entry after TCRdb re-called the 5' RACE reads with MiXCR. The sample has around 1.1 million distinct CDR3 sequences, 35% to 40% seen once. The sample taken for sequencing was blood. The receptors shown here come from a man younger than 30 in good health. Each CDR3 is given with its conserved first and last residue. Fields, in order: V gene, J gene, clone size, D gene, CDR3 DNA, CDR3 protein. The D gene is left open where the match is weak. Clone size is not always given. Where it is, it says once, few, many or a class for expanded clones.

>TRBV20-1|TRBJ2-5|many|-
TGCAGTGCTAGACAGCAAGAGACCCAGTACTTC
CSARQQETQYF
>TRBV30|TRBJ1-5|-|-
TGTGCCGGGAGTGTGGGTCAGCCCCAGCATTTT
CAGSVGQPQHF
>TRBV7-2|TRBJ1-5|-|TRBD1
TGTGCCAGCAGCAAACGACAGGGGCGGAATCAGCCCCAGCATTTT
CASSKRQGRNQPQHF
>TRBV10-3|TRBJ2-2|-|TRBD1
TGTGCCACCAGTGAGGGACAGGGTGGAGGCGGGGAGCTGTTTTTT
CATSEGQGGGGELFF
>TRBV3-1|TRBJ1-4|few|TRBD1
TGTGCCAGCAGAGACAGGGGATCGGGTGAAAAACTGTTTTTT
CASRDRGSGEKLFF
>TRBV7-8|TRBJ1-4|-|-
TGTGCCAGCAGCCGCGGGGCAGGGGAGGAAGAAAATGAAAAACTGTTTTTT
CASSRGAGEEENEKLFF
>TRBV12-3/TRBV12-4|TRBJ1-5|few|-
TGTGCCAGCAGTTTAGGACGGCCTCAGCCCCAGCATTTT
CASSLGRPQPQHF
>TRBV20-1|TRBJ1-1|-|-
TGCAGTGCTAGATTGAGGGCTGAAGCTTTCTTT
CSARLRAEAFF
>TRBV15|TRBJ1-2|many|-
TGTGCCACCAGCAGTTCCCTCTATGGCTACACCTTC
CATSSSLYGYTF
>TRBV6-4|TRBJ1-2|-|-
TGTGCCAGCAGTGGCCTCTACCCTTCAAACGACTCTAACTATGGCTACACCTTC
CASSGLYPSNDSNYGYTF
>TRBV27|TRBJ1-1|-|-
TGTGCCAGCAGTTCCCCAGGTGGTCGGCGGATGAACACTGAAGCTTTCTTT
CASSSPGGRRMNTEAFF
>TRBV5-5|TRBJ2-3|few|-
TGTGCCAGCAGCGGCGGGGCAGATCACACAGATACGCAGTATTTT
CASSGGADHTDTQYF
>TRBV20-1|TRBJ2-3|-|TRBD2
TGCAGTACTAGCTTTAGGGCTAGCGGAACAGATACGCAGTATTTT
CSTSFRASGTDTQYF
>TRBV9|TRBJ2-7|-|TRBD2
TGTGCCAGCAGCGCGGGGGGGTTCAATGAGCAGTACTTC
CASSAGGFNEQYF
>TRBV14|TRBJ2-5|-|-
TGTGCCAGCAGCCAGCCAGGACAGACTCAAGAGACCCAGTACTTC
CASSQPGQTQETQYF
>TRBV6-2/TRBV6-3|TRBJ2-1|-|TRBD2
TGTGCCAGCACCGTAGCGGGGACCTACAATGAGCAGTTCTTC
CASTVAGTYNEQFF
>TRBV4-3|TRBJ1-6|-|-
TGCGCCAGCAGGAAGGCACAGGGTTCGATGGATTCACCCCTCCACTTT
CASRKAQGSMDSPLHF
>TRBV2|TRBJ1-2|-|-
TGTGCGAGCTACTTCGGACCCTATGGCTACACCTTC
CASYFGPYGYTF
>TRBV25-1|TRBJ1-4|once|-
TGTGCCAGCAGTGAATTGGGGGCAGGCTCACGGAAGGAAAAACTGTTTTTT
CASSELGAGSRKEKLFF
>TRBV12-3/TRBV12-4|TRBJ2-4|few|-
TGTGCCAGCAGAGGCGACGTCAATGAGCAGTACTTC
CASRGDVNEQYF
>TRBV7-3|TRBJ2-3|-|-
TGTGCCAGCAGCTTAAGGGGCGGATCAGGGGATACGCAGTATTTT
CASSLRGGSGDTQYF
>TRBV20-1|TRBJ2-7|few|TRBD2
TGCAGTGCTAGAGAACCTCTAAGCGGGGGGACCAACGAGCAGTACTTC
CSAREPLSGGTNEQYF
>TRBV18|TRBJ1-2|-|-
TGTGCCAGCCATCAGGCGGGGAATAACTATGGCTGCACCTTC
CASHQAGNNYGCTF
>TRBV4-3|TRBJ1-1|-|-
TGCGCCAGCAGCCAAGATCCACGGGGGAACACTGAAGCTTTCTTT
CASSQDPRGNTEAFF
>TRBV27|TRBJ2-3|-|TRBD2
TGTGCCAGCAGTCCGGGGACTAGCGCTTTAGGGAGAGGCACAGATACGCAGTATTTT
CASSPGTSALGRGTDTQYF
>TRBV6-1|TRBJ1-5|-|-
TGTGCCAGCAGTGAAGTGGCGGCAGCAAATCAGCCCCAGCATTTT
CASSEVAAANQPQHF
>TRBV3-1|TRBJ1-2|-|-
TGTGCCAGCAGCCCCGTCCAGGGACCAGCCGCGTACTATGGCTACACCTTC
CASSPVQGPAAYYGYTF
>TRBV28|TRBJ1-4|-|-
TGTGCCAGCAGTGCACCTGGGGGCAGCAATGAAAAACTGTTTTTT
CASSAPGGSNEKLFF
>TRBV5-1|TRBJ1-2|-|TRBD1
TGCGCCAGCAGGTCCGGGACAGGGAACGACTACACCTTC
CASRSGTGNDYTF
>TRBV27|TRBJ1-5|-|-
TGTGCCAGCGCCCCCGCAGGGCGGAATCAGCCCCAGCATTTT
CASAPAGRNQPQHF
>TRBV5-1|TRBJ1-1|few|-
TGCGCCAGCAGCCCGAGACGGGGGATGAACACTGAAGCTTTCTTT
CASSPRRGMNTEAFF